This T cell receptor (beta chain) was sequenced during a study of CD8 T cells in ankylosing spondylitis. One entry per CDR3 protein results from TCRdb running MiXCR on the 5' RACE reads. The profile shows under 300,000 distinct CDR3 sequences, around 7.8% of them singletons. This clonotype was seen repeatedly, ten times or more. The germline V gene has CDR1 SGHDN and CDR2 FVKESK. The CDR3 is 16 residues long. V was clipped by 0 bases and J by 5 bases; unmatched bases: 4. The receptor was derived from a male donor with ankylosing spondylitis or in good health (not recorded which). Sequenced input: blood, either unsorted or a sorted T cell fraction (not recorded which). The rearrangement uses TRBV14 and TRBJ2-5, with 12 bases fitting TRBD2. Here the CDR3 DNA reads TGTGCCAGCAGCCAAGATCTAGCGGGGGGGCCGGAGACCCAGTACTTC. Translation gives CASSQDLAGGPETQYF.